This T cell receptor (beta chain) was identified in a study of shared clonotypes between healthy human individuals. Whole-study findings and limits: Though the depth was large, rarefaction showed that sorted-subset sequencing was incomplete.

The sorted-subset replicate PCRs were given roughly 200 ng DNA, which is 25,000 to 35,000 T cell genomes. Repertoires were generated with immunoSEQ multiplex PCR, while TCRdb's copy carries only in-frame clones and drops some. This sample has under 2.5 million clones, with just under 95% found just once. All participating donors were Caucasian adults from Nashville, Tennessee. Both subsets, CD45RA+ naive and CD45RA-negative memory, were split from the CD4+ cells. Turning to this clone: The antigen is unknown.

This CDR3 is 13 amino acids long. V gave up 2 bases and J gave up 5 bases, with 8 bases separating them. The germline gives CDR1 SGHRS, CDR2 YFSETQ. Sequences were obtained from naive CD4+ T cells from PBMCs. Documented subset: CD45RA+ positively selected. The chain joins TRBV5-1 to TRBJ2-1; D not resolved. This receptor was obtained from a man aged 18 to 30 in good health. Some clones in this sample may be carry-over from other donors' samples. DNA for the CDR3: TGCGCCAGCAGCTTTGGCGGAGACAATGAGCAGTTCTTC. This codes for CASSFGGDNEQFF.